One sample yielded the 25 T cell receptor beta chains listed below, sequenced in a study of early T cells in non-severe SARS-CoV-2 infection. TCRdb independently ran MiXCR on the 5' RACE reads; one entry per CDR3 protein. This table holds 54,000 or so distinct CDR3 sequences, roughly 12% found once. The sample comprised whole blood. These receptors were collected from an adult who was a healthcare worker with PCR-confirmed SARS-CoV-2 infection or an uninfected control (not recorded which).

At least ten counts were recorded for this clonotype. The J gene is TRBJ2-7, the V gene TRBV7-3; 12 bases line up with TRBD2. CDR1 is SGHTA, CDR2 FQGTGA, per germline. V was pared by 5 bases and J by 2 bases, with 4 bases of the junction left unmatched. This CDR3 contains 15 residues. CDR3 residues: CASSLTSGSTYEQYF. In DNA form, the CDR3 reads TGTGCCAGCAGCCTGACTAGCGGGAGTACCTACGAGCAGTACTTC.

This clonotype was seen only a few times. This CDR3 reads CASSQTVSTDTQYF. The CDR3 DNA follows: TGTGCCAGCAGCCAAACGGTTAGCACAGATACGCAGTATTTT. This chain connects TRBV3-1 to TRBJ2-3; D call uncertain. CDR3 length equals 14 residues. From germline, CDR1 is LGHDT and CDR2 YNNKEL (reference sequence). V was clipped by 2 bases and J by 0 bases, with 6 bases between them.

The rearrangement uses TRBV12-2 and TRBJ1-5; TRBD1, the table's D call, was not compared with the DNA. TRBV12-2 is an annotated pseudogene. CDR3 length equals 16 residues. This CDR3 reads CASRPDRVRSNQPQHF. In nucleotides, the CDR3 is TGTGCAAGTCGCCCTGACAGGGTAAGGAGCAATCAGCCCCAGCATTTT.

This clonotype was seen more than once but under ten times. This chain connects TRBV7-2 to TRBJ2-1; D perhaps matches TRBD2 (7 bases). In germline, CDR1 is SGHTA, CDR2 FQGNSA. The CDR3 runs to 15 residues. V dropped 1 base and J dropped 4 bases, with 11 bases sitting between them. The CDR3, as DNA: TGTGCCAGCAGCTTAGGTGGGGGGGCGTACAATGAGCAGTTCTTC. Amino acid sequence: CASSLGGGAYNEQFF.

The rearrangement links TRBV7-9 to TRBJ2-3, with D unresolved. The CDR3 spans 13 residues. CDR1 and CDR2 from the germline V gene are SEHNR and FQNEAQ (reference sequence). The ends were cut back, 4 bases at V and 11 bases at J, with 16 bases in the middle. The CDR3 coding sequence is TGTGCCAGCAGCTCAACGGAAGTTCGAAAGCAGTATTTT. Translation: CASSSTEVRKQYF. The full variable domain, in which reference TRBV7-9 and TRBJ2-3 provide the parts outside the CDR3, is DTGVSQNPRHKITKRGQNVTFRCDPISEHNRLYWYRQTLGQGPEFLTYFQNEAQLEKSRLLSDRFSAERPKGSFSTLEIQRTEQGDSAMYLCASSSTEVRKQYFGPGTRLTVL.

The chain has TRBV20-1 and TRBJ2-3, with 8 bases matching TRBD2. V trimming: 6 bases; J trimming: 2 bases; junction bases outside the gene matches: 4. CDR1 and CDR2 (germline): DFQATT, SNEGSKA (reference sequence). The CDR3 consists of 13 residues. The CDR3 loop reads CSAYSGVTDTQYF. DNA for the CDR3: TGCAGTGCCTATAGCGGGGTCACAGATACGCAGTATTTT.

Worth noting for this clonotype: At one end the junction does not follow the germline gene, possibly because of a read error. The genes are TRBV12-3 or TRBV12-4 and TRBJ2-5; D tentatively reads TRBD1 or TRBD2 (7 bases each). This CDR3 comprises 16 residues. In nucleotides, the CDR3 is TGTGCCAGCAGTCTAGCGGACCAAGGGGGCGGAGAGACCCAGTACTTC. Translation gives CASSLADQGGGETQYF.

This clonotype was recorded at least ten times. The rearrangement links TRBV6-4 to TRBJ1-6, with a possible D match to TRBD1 (5 bases). CDR3 length: 14 amino acids. Germline V CDR1 and CDR2: MRHNA, SNTAGT. V was trimmed by 9 bases and J by 2 bases, leaving 11 bases between them. The CDR3 nucleotides read TGTGCCAGTAGGGGAACAGCCTATAATTCACCCCTCCACTTT. This translates into CASRGTAYNSPLHF.

This clonotype is a singleton in its sample. The genes are TRBV5-5 and TRBJ1-1; 7 nucleotides agree with TRBD1. The CDR3 extends over 14 amino acids. The germline CDR1 and CDR2 sequences are SGHKS and YYEKEE (reference sequence). Trimming took 2 bases from V and 5 from J; bases not matched to a gene: 6. CDR3 residues: CASSFTTGRTEAFF. DNA for the CDR3: TGTGCCAGCAGCTTTACGACAGGGAGGACTGAAGCTTTCTTT.

On this clonotype itself: At one end, the junction sequence differs from germline, possibly due to a read error. This rearrangement joins TRBV2 to TRBJ2-7; D possibly corresponds to TRBD2 (6 bases). Germline V gene sequence: CDR1 SNHLY, CDR2 FYNNEI. This CDR3 is built from 10 residues. CDR3: CASSDGGFCF. The CDR3 bases are TGTGCCAGCAGTGACGGGGGTTTCTGCTTC.

This clonotype was seen only a few times. V and J are TRBV24-1 and TRBJ1-5; D remains unclear. V was shortened by 2 bases and J by 5 bases, with 9 bases between the two germline ends. The CDR3 runs 14 residues. Germline CDR1 reads KGHDR; CDR2 reads SFDVKD. The CDR3 protein is CATSDSYRDQPQHF. DNA of the CDR3: TGTGCCACCAGTGATTCCTATCGAGATCAGCCCCAGCATTTT.

This clonotype was counted between two and nine times. The chain recombines TRBV2 with TRBJ2-2; the D gene is possibly TRBD1 (6 bases). From germline, CDR1 is SNHLY and CDR2 FYNNEI. V lost 7 bases to trimming and J lost 0 bases, with 12 bases between them. The CDR3 is made up of 15 amino acids. The CDR3 protein is CASIMNRANTGELFF. CDR3 bases: TGTGCCAGCATTATGAACAGGGCGAACACCGGGGAGCTGTTTTTT.

This clonotype was seen repeatedly, ten times or more. V gene TRBV29-1 combines with J gene TRBJ1-2; 8 nucleotides align to TRBD1. This CDR3 contains 15 residues. CDR1 is SQVTM, CDR2 ANQGSEA, per germline. With 3 bases clipped from V and 4 bases from J, the junction kept 10 bases outside the gene matches. DNA for the CDR3: TGCAGCGTTGAGAAAAGTGACAGGGGTGGCTATGGCTACACCTTC. Amino acids: CSVEKSDRGGYGYTF.

This clonotype was seen more than once but under ten times. The genes are TRBV20-1 and TRBJ1-4; D is uncertain. In germline, CDR1 is DFQATT, CDR2 SNEGSKA (reference sequence). V lost 7 bases, J lost 5 bases, and 11 bases lay in between. The CDR3 has 12 residues. The CDR3 bases are TGCAGTGTCCCGGAGCCAAATGAAAAACTGTTTTTT. Its translation is CSVPEPNEKLFF.

This clonotype was observed at least ten times. The chain couples TRBV3-1 to TRBJ2-7, with 13 bases lining up with TRBD2. J was trimmed by 4 bases and V by 0 bases; bases with no gene match: 9. There are 18 residues in the CDR3. Germline V gene data show CDR1 as LGHDT and CDR2 as YNNKEL (reference sequence). Here the CDR3 reads CASSQDRRLTSGGYEQYF. The CDR3 coding sequence is TGTGCCAGCAGCCAAGACCGCCGTTTGACTAGCGGGGGGTACGAGCAGTACTTC.

Concerning this clonotype itself: The CDR3 carries no conserved terminal phenylalanine or tryptophan, so it likely arises from a read error. The genes are TRBV6-1 and TRBJ1-3; a possible D gene is TRBD1 (6 bases). The CDR3 has 16 residues. Trimming took 5 bases from V and 1 from J, leaving 15 bases between them. Germline assignment: CDR1 MNHNS and CDR2 SASEGT. The CDR3 reads CASSPRTASSGNTIYL. DNA for the CDR3: TGTGCCAGCAGTCCCCGGACAGCTTCTTCTGGAAACACCATATATTTA.

J is TRBJ2-2 and V is TRBV29-1, with 12 positions matching TRBD2. CDR1 and CDR2 from the germline V gene are SQVTM and ANQGSEA. V lost 8 bases to trimming and J lost 7 bases; unmatched junction nucleotides: 8. CDR3 size: 14 residues. The CDR3 region has the DNA TGCAGCCCCGGACTAGCGGGACCTGTCGGGGAGCTGTTTTTT. It yields the protein CSPGLAGPVGELFF.

V is TRBV18 and J is TRBJ2-5; TRBD1 agrees at 7 bases. With 3 bases clipped from V and 2 bases from J, the junction kept 6 bases outside the gene matches. Germline CDR1 KGHSH, CDR2 LQKENI. There are 15 residues in the CDR3. CDR3 DNA: TGTGCCAGCTCACCGACGGGGACAGCTCAAGAGACCCAGTACTTC. It codes for CASSPTGTAQETQYF. Variable domain in full (rest from reference TRBV18 and TRBJ2-5): NAGVMQNPRHLVRRRGQEARLRCSPMKGHSHVYWYRQLPEEGLKFMVYLQKENIIDESGMPKERFSAEFPKEGPSILRIQQVVRGDSAAYFCASSPTGTAQETQYFGPGTRLLVL.

This clonotype has more than one count but fewer than ten. J is TRBJ2-7 and V is TRBV19; D is ambiguous. The CDR3 runs 12 residues. Germline V gene sequence: CDR1 LNHDA, CDR2 SQIVND (reference sequence). V lost 5 bases, J lost 3 bases, and 8 bases lay in between. The CDR3 DNA reads TGTGCCAGTAGTCAAACTAACTACGAGCAGTACTTC. Amino acid sequence: CASSQTNYEQYF.

The rearrangement uses TRBV29-1 and TRBJ1-2; D gene uncertain. The CDR3 covers 11 residues. V lost 5 bases to trimming and J lost 3 bases, with 7 bases between them. Germline loops: CDR1 SQVTM, CDR2 ANQGSEA. Here the CDR3 reads CSVSGDYGYTF. DNA of the CDR3: TGCAGCGTTTCTGGTGACTATGGCTACACCTTC.

The rearrangement joins TRBV18 to TRBJ1-5; the match to TRBD1 covers 8 bases. Germline-derived CDR1 and CDR2 are KGHSH and LQKENI. The ends lost 4 bases at V and 2 bases at J; junction bases unmatched: 4. The CDR3 is 15 residues long. The DNA of the CDR3 is TGTGCCAGCTCACTGGCGACAGGGGGCAATCAGCCCCAGCATTTT. Its protein is CASSLATGGNQPQHF.

This clonotype was counted many times. The chain combines TRBV20-1 with TRBJ1-1; 9 bases map to TRBD1. This CDR3 contains 13 residues. Germline V CDR1 and CDR2: DFQATT, SNEGSKA (reference sequence). Germline trimming cut 4 bases from V and 4 bases from J; bases unmatched to any gene: 4. The chain's CDR3 is CSAMGQGLTEAFF. CDR3 DNA sequence: TGCAGTGCTATGGGACAGGGCCTCACTGAAGCTTTCTTT.

Many counts were recorded for this clonotype. This chain connects TRBV6-6 to TRBJ2-4; 14 bases fit TRBD2. The V segment lost 5 bases and the J segment 3 bases; nucleotides outside the gene matches: 9. Germline-derived CDR1 and CDR2 are MNHNY and SVGAGI (reference sequence). The length of the CDR3 is 18 residues. The CDR3 loop reads CASSTGTSGSRVKNIQYF. CDR3 DNA: TGTGCCAGCAGTACCGGGACTAGCGGGAGTAGGGTCAAAAACATTCAGTACTTC.

This clonotype was counted only a few times. V usage is TRBV6-5 and J usage is TRBJ2-4; D remains unclear. This CDR3 has 12 amino acids. Trimming removed 5 bases from V and 6 bases from J, with 8 bases in between. The germline V gene encodes CDR1 MNHEY and CDR2 SVGAGI. CDR3 amino acids: CASSGSGNIQYF. In DNA, the CDR3 is TGTGCCAGCAGTGGTTCCGGAAACATTCAGTACTTC.

This clonotype has just a few counts. The chain recombines TRBV7-9 with TRBJ1-4; no definite D call. Trimming took off 3 bases at V and 8 bases at J, with 16 bases between the two ends. This CDR3 is built from 15 residues. The germline CDR1 and CDR2 sequences are SEHNR and FQNEAQ (reference sequence). CDR3 sequence: CASSLAVDRGEKLFF. In DNA, the CDR3 is TGTGCCAGCAGCTTGGCGGTGGACCGCGGCGAAAAACTGTTTTTT.